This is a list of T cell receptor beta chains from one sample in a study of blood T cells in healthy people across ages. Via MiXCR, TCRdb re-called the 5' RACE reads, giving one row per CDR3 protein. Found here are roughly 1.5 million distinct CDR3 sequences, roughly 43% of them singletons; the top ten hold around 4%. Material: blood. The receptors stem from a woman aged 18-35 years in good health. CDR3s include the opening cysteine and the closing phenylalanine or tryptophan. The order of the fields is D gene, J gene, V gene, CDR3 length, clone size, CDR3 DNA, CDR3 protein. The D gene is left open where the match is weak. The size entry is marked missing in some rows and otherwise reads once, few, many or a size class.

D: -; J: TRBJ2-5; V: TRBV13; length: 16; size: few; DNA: TGTGCCAGCAGCTATTCCACGAGGGGGTCCATTGAGACCCAGTACTTC; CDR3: CASSYSTRGSIETQYF
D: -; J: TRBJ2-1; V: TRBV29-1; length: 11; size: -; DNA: TGCAGCGTTACAGCCCTGAGTGAGCAGTTCTTC; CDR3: CSVTALSEQFF
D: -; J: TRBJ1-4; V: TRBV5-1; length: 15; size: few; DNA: TGCGCCAGCAGCTCCACAGGGACCACTGAGGAAAAACTGTTTTTT; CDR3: CASSSTGTTEEKLFF
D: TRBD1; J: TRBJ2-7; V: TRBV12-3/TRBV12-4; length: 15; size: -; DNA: TGTGCCAGCAGTGCCCCCGGGACAGCTTCCTACGAGCAGTACTTC; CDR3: CASSAPGTASYEQYF
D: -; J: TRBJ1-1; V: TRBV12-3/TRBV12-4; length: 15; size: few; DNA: TGTGCCAGCAGTCATTCCGGAAAGAGGAACACTGAAGCTTTCTTT; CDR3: CASSHSGKRNTEAFF
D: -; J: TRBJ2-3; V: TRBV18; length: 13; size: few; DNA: TGTGCCAGCACAAGCACTAGCACAGATACGCAGTATTTT; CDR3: CASTSTSTDTQYF
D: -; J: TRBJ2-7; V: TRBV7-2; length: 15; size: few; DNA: TGTGCCAGCAGCTCCTTCCGGGGGACTCCGGATGAGCAGTACTTC; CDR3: CASSSFRGTPDEQYF
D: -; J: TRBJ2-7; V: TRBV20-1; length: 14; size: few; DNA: TGCAGTGCTAGCGCTGGAGGGACTGGTGGCGAGCAGTACTTC; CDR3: CSASAGGTGGEQYF
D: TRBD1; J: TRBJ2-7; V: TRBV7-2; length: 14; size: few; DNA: TGTGCCAGCAGCTTAGGACAGGGCTCCTTGGAGCAGTACTTC; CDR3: CASSLGQGSLEQYF
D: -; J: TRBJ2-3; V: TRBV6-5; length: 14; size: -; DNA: TGTGCCAGCAGTTACTCGATACCGGTAGATACGCAGTATTTT; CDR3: CASSYSIPVDTQYF
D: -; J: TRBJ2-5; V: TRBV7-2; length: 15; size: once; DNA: TGTGCCAGCAGCTTCCAGCCGGAGTACCAAGAGACCCAGTACTTC; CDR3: CASSFQPEYQETQYF
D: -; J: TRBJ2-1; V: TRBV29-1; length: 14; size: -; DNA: TGCAGCGTACGCGACTCGATCTCCTACAATGGGCAGTTCTTC; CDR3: CSVRDSISYNGQFF
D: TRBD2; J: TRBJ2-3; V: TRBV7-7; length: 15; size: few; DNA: TGTGCTAGCAGCCGGGGACTAGCGGGAGGAGATACGCAGTATTTT; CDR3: CASSRGLAGGDTQYF
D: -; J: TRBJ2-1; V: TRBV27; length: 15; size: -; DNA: TGTGCCAGCAGCTATTATAGCGCTCCTAGGGACCAGCAGTTCTTC; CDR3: CASSYYSAPRDQQFF
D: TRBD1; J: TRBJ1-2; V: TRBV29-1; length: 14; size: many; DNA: TGCAGCGTTGAAAAGGGGGCCGAAAACTATGGCTACACCTTC; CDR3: CSVEKGAENYGYTF
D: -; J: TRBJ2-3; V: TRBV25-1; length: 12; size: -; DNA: TGTGCCAGCAGGGGCGGGAAGAGTACGCAGTATTTT; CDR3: CASRGGKSTQYF
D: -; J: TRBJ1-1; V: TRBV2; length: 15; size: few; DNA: TGTGCCAGCAATCCCCCGGACGGCTGGAACACTGAAGCTTTCTTT; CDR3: CASNPPDGWNTEAFF
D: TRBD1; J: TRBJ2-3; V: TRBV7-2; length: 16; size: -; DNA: TGTGCCAGCAGCCTGTATGGGACAGGTCGAGCAGATACGCAGTATTTT; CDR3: CASSLYGTGRADTQYF
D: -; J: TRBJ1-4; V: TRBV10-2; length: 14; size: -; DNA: TGCGCCAGCCTAGATCTGGGGAGGAATGAAAAACTGTTTTTT; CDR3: CASLDLGRNEKLFF
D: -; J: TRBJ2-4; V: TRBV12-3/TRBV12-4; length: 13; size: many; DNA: TGTGCCAGCAGCGGGGAGGCCCGAAACATTCAGTACTTC; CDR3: CASSGEARNIQYF
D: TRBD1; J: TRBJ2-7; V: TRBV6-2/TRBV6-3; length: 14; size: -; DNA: TGTGCCAGCAGTTTAGCGACAGGGGAGAACGAGCAGTACTTC; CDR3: CASSLATGENEQYF
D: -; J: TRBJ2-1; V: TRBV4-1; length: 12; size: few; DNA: TGCGCCAGCATCCAGAGTCAGGATGAGCAGTTCTTC; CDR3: CASIQSQDEQFF
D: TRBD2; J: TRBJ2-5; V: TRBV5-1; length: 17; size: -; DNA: TGCGCCAGCAGCACCGGACTAGCGGGGATATTTAAAGAGACCCAGTACTTC; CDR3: CASSTGLAGIFKETQYF
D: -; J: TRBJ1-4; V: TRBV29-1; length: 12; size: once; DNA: TGCAGCGCGCGGTCGCTCGGGGAAAAACTGTTTTTT; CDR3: CSARSLGEKLFF
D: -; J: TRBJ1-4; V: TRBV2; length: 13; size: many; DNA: TGTGCCAGCAGTGATGGGACGAATGAAAAACTGTTTTTT; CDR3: CASSDGTNEKLFF
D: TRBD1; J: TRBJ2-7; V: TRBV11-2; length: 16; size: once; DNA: TGTGCCAGCAGCCCCTCAGCCGGGACAGGGGGTTACGAGCAGTACTTC; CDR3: CASSPSAGTGGYEQYF
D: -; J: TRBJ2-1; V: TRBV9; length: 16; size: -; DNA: TGTGCCAGCAGCTCGTCCTACTACCTCTCCTACAATGAGCAGTTCTTC; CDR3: CASSSSYYLSYNEQFF
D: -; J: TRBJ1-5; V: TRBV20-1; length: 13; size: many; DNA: TGCAGCGCTCGGACGGATAGCAATCAGCCCCAGCATTTT; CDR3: CSARTDSNQPQHF
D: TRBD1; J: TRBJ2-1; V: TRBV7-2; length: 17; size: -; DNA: TGTGCCAGCAGCGCCCAAGCCGGGACAGGGCGTCTGAATGAGCAGTTCTTC; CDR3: CASSAQAGTGRLNEQFF
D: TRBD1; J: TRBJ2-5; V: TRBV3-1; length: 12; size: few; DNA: TGTGCCAGCAGACAGGGGGCGGAGACCCAGTACTTC; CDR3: CASRQGAETQYF
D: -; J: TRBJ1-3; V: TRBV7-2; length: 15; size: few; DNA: TGTGCCAGCAGCTCGAACGTCAACTCTGGAAACACCATATATTTT; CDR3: CASSSNVNSGNTIYF
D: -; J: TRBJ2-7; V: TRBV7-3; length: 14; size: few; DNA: TGTGCCAGCAGTTCCGGGTCCCCCCCCTACGAGCAGTACTTC; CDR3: CASSSGSPPYEQYF